This T cell receptor beta chain came from a study of T-cell memory formation after mild COVID-19. The wider study: TCR clusters mostly belonged to single donors. Study-wide results and limits: Contracting CD8+ clones were enriched in EMRA, CD4+ mainly in CM and EM. Pre-infection memory held some responding clones, suggesting pre-existing cross-reactive T cells responded.

This clonotype was counted ten times or more. What it recognizes is unknown. V was clipped by 4 bases and J by 10 bases; unmatched bases: 5. Germline loops: CDR1 SGHRS, CDR2 YFSETQ. CDR3 length equals 14 residues. Researchers used 5'RACE with constant-segment primers to make TCR alpha and TCR beta cDNA libraries that carry sample barcodes and UMIs. TCRdb re-analysed the 5' RACE reads in MiXCR, keeping a single row per CDR3 protein. The sample holds 450,000 to 700,000 distinct CDR3 sequences; about a sixth are singletons and the top ten take about 11%. The chain couples TRBV5-1 to TRBJ2-1; 13 bases line up with TRBD2. Sequencing was carried out using PBMCs or a T cell subset sorted from them (not recorded which). The sequence derives from an adult woman who had mild COVID-19 (a few samples of this study predate the infection). Cell type and time point are not known. The CDR3 spells CASSPGLAGREQFF. Written as DNA, the CDR3 is TGCGCCAGCAGCCCGGGACTAGCGGGGCGAGAGCAGTTCTTC.